This T cell receptor (beta chain) was documented in a study of Ad26.COV2.S vaccination and SARS-CoV-2 variants. The study's findings and limits: With respect to non-spike TCR breadth, vaccine and placebo recipients were similar. Among vaccine recipients, spike-specific TCR breadth exceeded that of placebo recipients. The TCR breadth and depth analyses may have understated or missed part of the total T cell responses.

Germline loops: CDR1 MDHEN, CDR2 SYDVKM. This CDR3 is built from 14 residues. The V end was cut by 2 bases, the J end by 1 base, with 6 bases between. TCRdb's table, derived via immunoSEQ multiplex PCR, lists solely in-frame clones and lacks some. The sample records 440,000 or so clones, 90% being singletons. A note on this clone: Its antigen is currently unknown.

Treatment here: 19 received Ad26.COV2.S at low or high dose, single or two shots; several received placebo; per-sample allocation not given. Specimen acquisition occurred on day 63 following the initial vaccine or placebo injection. The individual, an adult aged 18-55 years, was a donor in Boston. The sequence came from a person aged 18 to 59 who received the Ad26.COV2.S COVID-19 vaccine or a placebo. This specimen consisted of peripheral blood, obtained in a trial of Ad26.COV2.S vaccine versus placebo. The chain couples TRBV28 to TRBJ2-4; no clear D. CDR3 nucleotides: TGTGCCAGCAGTTTACTAGGGGCCAAAAACATTCAGTACTTC. Translation gives CASSLLGAKNIQYF. The variable domain in full, with the rest retrieved from reference TRBV28 and TRBJ2-4, is DVKVTQSSRYLVKRTGEKVFLECVQDMDHENMFWYRQDPGLGLRLIYFSYDVKMKEKGDIPEGYSVSREKKERFSLILESASTNQTSMYLCASSLLGAKNIQYFGAGTRLSVL.